These T cell receptor beta chains were read from a single sample in a study of T cells in Graves' hyperthyroidism and ophthalmopathy. TCRdb itself ran the multiplex PCR reads through MiXCR, one entry per CDR3 protein. The repertoire holds a few hundred thousand distinct CDR3 sequences, with roughly 15% as singletons. Sequenced material: blood. Receptors originate from a woman in her 30s with Graves' ophthalmopathy. The CDR3 runs from the conserved cysteine through the conserved F or W. Each record gives: V gene, CDR3 protein.

TRBV11-3,CASSYTGSTEAFF
TRBV7-3,CASSLAGGTRETQYF
TRBV7-2,CASSLTGDEQFF
TRBV12-3/TRBV12-4,CASSRRQADTQYF
TRBV3-1,CASSQDSGASYGYTF
TRBV27,CASKQGARNQPQHF
TRBV7-9,CASRPRGGSYEQYF
TRBV11-2,CASSVGGGARETQYF
TRBV20-1,CSARDLEPLRNTEAFF
TRBV20-1,CSAVTGGSPPHF
TRBV25-1,CASSVHYEQYF
TRBV20-1,CSAPSGNTIYF
TRBV28,CASSLGQRTYEQYF
TRBV7-9,CASSLASGRVLKGPYEQYF
TRBV11-3,CASSFFGANVLTF
TRBV29-1,CSVEILNSGQGIYTEAFF
TRBV19,CASSMDLLLGREKLFF
TRBV6-1,CASSEGIGFGNTIYF
TRBV27,CASKKASNTEAFF
TRBV15,CATSSRDWHEQFF
TRBV6-1,CASSPPRTGGEQYF
TRBV10-3,CAISGQRETQYF
TRBV15,CATSAFGGGASYEQYF
TRBV7-6,CASSRSYDSNTEAFF
TRBV3-1,CASSQVEGTAFF
TRBV5-6,CASSLVMGAAAKNIQYF
TRBV9,CASSPRGGTGAYNEQFF
TRBV25-1,CASSDGSPNEKLFF
TRBV7-9,CASSRSSGGTTGELFF
TRBV6-1,CASPGTRRDTQYF
TRBV20-1,CSATPPAQPQHF
TRBV11-2,CASSLAYRGSYEQYF
TRBV7-7,CASSSPGTEQYF
TRBV20-1,CSARIGQGIGTQYF
TRBV28,CASSFWGLAGAQTQYF